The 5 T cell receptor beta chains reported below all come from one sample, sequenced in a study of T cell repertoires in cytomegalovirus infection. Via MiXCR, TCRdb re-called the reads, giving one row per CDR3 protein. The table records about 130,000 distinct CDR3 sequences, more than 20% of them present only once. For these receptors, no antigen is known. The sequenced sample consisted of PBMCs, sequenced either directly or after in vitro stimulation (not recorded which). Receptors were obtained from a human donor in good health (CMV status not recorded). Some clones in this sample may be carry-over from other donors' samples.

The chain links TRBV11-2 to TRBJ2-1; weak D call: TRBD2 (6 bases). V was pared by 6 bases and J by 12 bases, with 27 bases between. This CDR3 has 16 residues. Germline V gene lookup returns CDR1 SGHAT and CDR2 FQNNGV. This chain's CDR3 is CASSSLPGLEGVAQFF. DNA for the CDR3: TGTGCCAGCAGTTCCCTCCCGGGACTGGAGGGAGTCGCGCAGTTCTTC.

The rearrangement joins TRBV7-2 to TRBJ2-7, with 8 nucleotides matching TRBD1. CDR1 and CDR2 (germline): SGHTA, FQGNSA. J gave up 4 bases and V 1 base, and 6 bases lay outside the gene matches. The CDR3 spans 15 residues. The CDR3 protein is CASSLERGQGYEQYF. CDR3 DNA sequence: TGTGCCAGCAGCTTAGAAAGAGGACAGGGTTACGAGCAGTACTTC.

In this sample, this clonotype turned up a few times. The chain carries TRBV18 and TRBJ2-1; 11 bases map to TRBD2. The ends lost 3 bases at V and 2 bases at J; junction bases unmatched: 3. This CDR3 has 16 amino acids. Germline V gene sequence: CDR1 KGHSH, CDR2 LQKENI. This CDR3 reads CASSPLTSGTYNEQFF. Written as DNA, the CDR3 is TGTGCCAGCTCACCTCTGACTAGCGGGACCTACAATGAGCAGTTCTTC.

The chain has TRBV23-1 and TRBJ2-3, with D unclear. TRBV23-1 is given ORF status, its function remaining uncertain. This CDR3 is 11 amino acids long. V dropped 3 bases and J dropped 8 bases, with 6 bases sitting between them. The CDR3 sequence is CASSQDVTQYF. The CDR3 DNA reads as TGCGCCAGCAGTCAGGACGTTACGCAGTATTTT.

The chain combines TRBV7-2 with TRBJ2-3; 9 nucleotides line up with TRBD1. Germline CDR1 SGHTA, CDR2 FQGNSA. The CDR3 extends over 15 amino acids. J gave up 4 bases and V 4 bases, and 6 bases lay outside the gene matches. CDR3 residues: CASSSRQGVADTQYF. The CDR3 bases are TGTGCCAGCAGCTCCAGACAGGGGGTGGCAGATACGCAGTATTTT.